This entry lists 25 T cell receptor beta chains sequenced from one sample in a study of T cell responses to AZD1222 COVID-19 vaccine. Clones were read by immunoSEQ multiplex PCR, and TCRdb kept only the in-frame ones, dropping some. Of more than 150,000 clones in the sample, about 86% were seen once. The sample in question was peripheral blood, obtained on day 0 of AZD1222 vaccination. The receptors stem from an adult in good health.

CDR3 sequence: CASSPPGEASGYTF. The CDR3 nucleotides read TGTGCCAGCAGCCCCCCCGGGGAAGCCAGTGGCTACACCTTC. V gene TRBV7-8 combines with J gene TRBJ1-2; D call uncertain. Trimming took 5 bases from V and 7 from J, leaving 17 bases between them. The V gene's germline CDR1 is SGHVS and CDR2 FQNEAQ. The CDR3 contains 14 residues.

J is TRBJ2-3 and V is TRBV19, with 8 bases fitting TRBD1. Germline V gene sequence: CDR1 LNHDA, CDR2 SQIVND (reference sequence). CDR3 size: 15 residues. Germline trimming cut 5 bases from V and 0 bases from J; bases unmatched to any gene: 4. The CDR3 is CASSPWTGSTDTQYF. The CDR3 nucleotides read TGTGCCAGTAGTCCGTGGACAGGGAGCACAGATACGCAGTATTTT.

The chain combines TRBV5-4 with TRBJ2-1; 12 bases map to TRBD2. The CDR3 length is 16 residues. Germline loops: CDR1 SGHNT, CDR2 YYREEE (reference sequence). J was trimmed by 9 bases and V by 4 bases; bases with no gene match: 11. CDR3 nucleotide sequence: TGTGCCAGCAGCGTCAACCTAGCGGGAGGGCCGGGTGAGCAGTTCTTC. Its translation: CASSVNLAGGPGEQFF.

This chain uses TRBV9 with TRBJ1-1; a weak D match, TRBD1 (5 bases). The germline CDR1 and CDR2 sequences are SGDLS and YYNGEE. This CDR3 has 16 residues. Trimming shortened V by 3 bases and J by 1 base, and 16 bases separated the two germline ends. This chain's CDR3 is CASSASWTIGNTEAFF. The CDR3 DNA follows: TGTGCCAGCAGCGCCTCCTGGACAATCGGGAACACTGAAGCTTTCTTT.

The CDR3 spells CASSSPGPSVDTQYF. The CDR3, as DNA: TGTGCCAGCAGTTCCCCCGGTCCTTCGGTGGATACGCAGTATTTT. This chain joins TRBV28 and TRBJ2-3; D is ambiguous. The CDR3 is made up of 15 amino acids. Germline CDR1 reads MDHEN; CDR2 reads SYDVKM. Trimming cost V 4 bases and J 6 bases, with 17 bases left between them.

The chain couples TRBV6-5 to TRBJ1-3; tentatively, D is TRBD1 (6 bases). The CDR3 loop spans 15 amino acids. The germline V and J ends were trimmed by 2 bases and 4 bases, with 12 bases remaining between them. Per the germline V gene, CDR1 is MNHEY and CDR2 is SVGAGI. Written as DNA, the CDR3 is TGTGCCAGCAGTTACGCGGGGGCTGGCGGAAACACCATATATTTT. Residues: CASSYAGAGGNTIYF.

The V and J genes are TRBV7-2 and TRBJ1-5; no firm D call. V lost 1 base and J lost 7, with 5 bases in between. The CDR3 runs to 12 residues. Germline V gives CDR1 SGHTA, CDR2 FQGNSA. The CDR3 is CASSLDRQPQHF. DNA of the CDR3: TGTGCCAGCAGCTTAGACAGACAGCCCCAGCATTTT.

The chain links TRBV7-9 to TRBJ1-4, with a weak D call TRBD1 (5 bases). Trimming removed 4 bases at V and 3 bases at J, with 15 bases between. The CDR3 covers 16 residues. Germline assignment: CDR1 SEHNR and CDR2 FQNEAQ (reference sequence). The CDR3 is CASSSGSGTANEKLFF. In DNA form, the CDR3 reads TGTGCCAGCAGCTCCGGGAGCGGGACTGCTAATGAAAAACTGTTTTTT.

V is TRBV28 and J is TRBJ1-3; D is possibly TRBD1 (6 bases). Germline V gene sequence: CDR1 MDHEN, CDR2 SYDVKM. Trimming stripped 5 bases from V and 0 bases from J, with 14 bases between. The CDR3 extends over 16 amino acids. The CDR3 loop is CASSPGQTFSGNTIYF. CDR3 nucleotides: TGTGCCAGCAGTCCCGGACAGACCTTCTCTGGAAACACCATATATTTT.

This clone was observed a handful of times. The chain links TRBV11-3 to TRBJ2-2, with D perhaps TRBD2 (6 bases). Deletions cut 5 bases from V and 7 bases from J, with 17 bases between. Per the germline V gene, CDR1 is SGHNT and CDR2 is YENEEA. The CDR3 has 15 residues. CDR3 coding DNA: TGTGCCAGCAGCCGATCCCCCTCTAGCGTCGGGGAGCTGTTTTTT. This sequence encodes CASSRSPSSVGELFF. Full variable domain (missing parts from reference TRBV11-3 and TRBJ2-2): EAGVVQSPRYKIIEKKQPVAFWCNPISGHNTLYWYLQNLGQGPELLIRYENEEAVDDSQLPKDRFSAERLKGVDSTLKIQPAELGDSAVYLCASSRSPSSVGELFFGEGSRLTVL.

The J gene is TRBJ2-7, the V gene TRBV5-1; the D call may be TRBD1 or TRBD2 (5 bases each). V was pared by 1 base and J by 5 bases, with 10 bases between. The germline CDR1 and CDR2 sequences are SGHRS and YFSETQ. The CDR3 has 13 residues. CDR3 loop: CASSLTGAHEQYF. In DNA, the CDR3 is TGCGCCAGCAGCTTGACCGGGGCCCACGAGCAGTACTTC.

V usage is TRBV6-6 and J usage is TRBJ2-2; D remains unclear. V was cut by 2 bases and J by 8 bases, with 3 bases left in between. Germline CDR1 MNHNY, CDR2 SVGAGI (reference sequence). The CDR3 consists of 11 residues. CDR3 coding DNA: TGTGCCAGCAGTTACGAAGGGGAGCTGTTTTTT. Amino acids: CASSYEGELFF.

This sequence joins TRBV14 and TRBJ2-5, with D possibly matching TRBD1 (5 bases). The CDR3 runs to 15 residues. The V gene lost 2 bases and the J gene lost 2 bases, with 12 bases spanning the gap. From germline, CDR1 is SGHDN and CDR2 FVKESK. The CDR3, as DNA: TGTGCCAGCAGCCAAAGACAGATTAAGCAAGAGACCCAGTACTTC. As protein: CASSQRQIKQETQYF.

This clone was counted between two and nine times. This chain links TRBV19 with TRBJ1-2; 7 bases fit TRBD1. The CDR3 has 15 residues. In germline, CDR1 is LNHDA, CDR2 SQIVND (reference sequence). V lost 7 bases to trimming and J lost 7 bases; unmatched junction nucleotides: 15. The CDR3 sequence: CASTPIPRTGSGYTF. The CDR3 DNA sequence: TGTGCCAGTACCCCCATCCCCAGGACAGGCTCTGGCTACACCTTC.

The genes are TRBV30 and TRBJ1-3; D is possibly TRBD1 (6 bases). The CDR3 is made up of 14 amino acids. Germline CDR1 is GTSNPN and CDR2 is SVGIG (reference sequence). The CDR3 loop is CAFSWGRSGNTIYF. The CDR3 DNA reads TGTGCTTTTTCTTGGGGGCGCTCTGGAAACACCATATATTTT.

J is TRBJ2-1 and V is TRBV6-6, with D possibly being TRBD1 (5 bases). The CDR3 extends over 15 amino acids. The germline V gene encodes CDR1 MNHNY and CDR2 SVGAGI (reference sequence). Here the CDR3 DNA reads TGTGCTCTAAAGGGGCCCGAAGAAACCAACAATGAGCAGTTCTTC. Amino acids: CALKGPEETNNEQFF.

A single count supports this clone. V is TRBV5-6 and J is TRBJ1-5; perhaps TRBD1 as D (5 bases). The germline V gene has CDR1 SGHDT and CDR2 YYEEEE. The germline V and J ends were trimmed by 3 bases and 2 bases, with 15 bases remaining between them. This CDR3 comprises 16 residues. The CDR3 region has the DNA TGTGCCAGCAGCTGGGAGCCGGGGGACGGCAATCAGCCCCAGCATTTT. Its translation is CASSWEPGDGNQPQHF.

The V gene is TRBV5-4, the J gene TRBJ1-1; tentative D call: TRBD1 (6 bases). In germline, CDR1 is SGHNT, CDR2 YYREEE (reference sequence). With 2 bases removed from V and 5 bases from J, the gap between germline ends came to 10 bases. This CDR3 has 13 amino acids. The CDR3 is CASSLLGGTEAFF. The CDR3 DNA is TGTGCCAGCAGCTTACTAGGGGGAACTGAAGCTTTCTTT.

The CDR3 DNA reads as TGTGCCAGTAGTACTAGAAAAGCGGGGGGTTTTTACAATGAGCAGTTCTTC. This encodes CASSTRKAGGFYNEQFF. This chain links TRBV19 with TRBJ2-1, with 9 bases fitting TRBD2. Germline CDR1 reads LNHDA; CDR2 reads SQIVND (reference sequence). V was pared by 4 bases and J by 4 bases, with 11 bases of the junction left unmatched. The CDR3 extends over 17 amino acids.

Of note for this clone: Within the sample, other DNA sequences also encode this same CDR3. In DNA form, the CDR3 reads TGTGCCAGCAGTTACGGCACCTACGAGCAGTACTTC. The encoded protein is CASSYGTYEQYF. The chain has TRBV6-5 and TRBJ2-7; D is unclear. The CDR3 runs 12 residues. Looked up from germline, CDR1 is MNHEY and CDR2 is SVGAGI. V lost 2 bases, J lost 2 bases, and 4 bases lay in between.

The chain links TRBV5-4 to TRBJ2-7, with 8 bases fitting TRBD1. CDR1 is SGHNT and CDR2 is YYREEE in the germline V gene (reference sequence). Losses at the gene ends were 5 bases for V and 1 base for J; bases not matched to a gene: 8. This CDR3 is 15 amino acids long. Here the CDR3 reads CASRRDRGRSYEQYF. In nucleotides, the CDR3 is TGTGCCAGCAGGCGTGACAGGGGTAGGTCCTACGAGCAGTACTTC. Full variable domain (rest looked up from reference TRBV5-4 and TRBJ2-7): ETGVTQSPTHLIKTRGQQVTLRCSSQSGHNTVSWYQQALGQGPQFIFQYYREEENGRGNFPPRFSGLQFPNYSSELNVNALELDDSALYLCASRRDRGRSYEQYFGPGTRLTVT.

The gene calls are TRBV19 and TRBJ2-7; either TRBD1 or TRBD2 may supply D (6 bases each). V gave up 7 bases and J gave up 4 bases, with 17 bases separating them. Germline V gives CDR1 LNHDA, CDR2 SQIVND (reference sequence). This CDR3 region has 14 residues. CDR3 sequence reads: CASTPKGGRYEQYF. The CDR3, as DNA: TGTGCCAGTACCCCTAAAGGGGGGAGGTACGAGCAGTACTTC.

The CDR3 region is CASSLSVTGMTEAFF. CDR3 coding DNA: TGTGCCAGCAGCCTTTCCGTGACAGGGATGACTGAAGCTTTCTTT. J is TRBJ1-1 and V is TRBV3-1 (or the pseudogene TRBV3-2), with 7 bases fitting TRBD1. The V gene's germline CDR1 is LGHDT and CDR2 YNNKEL (reference sequence). V was clipped by 4 bases and J by 5 bases; unmatched bases: 10. CDR3 size: 15 residues.

The chain couples TRBV11-2 to TRBJ1-1, with D tentatively TRBD1 (6 bases). Trimming left V 0 bases short and J 5 bases short, with 13 bases between. Germline CDR1 SGHAT, CDR2 FQNNGV. This CDR3 region has 15 residues. CDR3 in DNA: TGTGCCAGCAGCTTAGAGGGGGCCCCGGGGACTGAAGCTTTCTTT. Protein sequence: CASSLEGAPGTEAFF.

This chain connects TRBV9 to TRBJ1-1, with 10 bases aligning to TRBD1. Trimming cost V 4 bases and J 2 bases; bases outside gene matches: 5. Germline CDR1 reads SGDLS; CDR2 reads YYNGEE. This CDR3 region has 15 residues. The CDR3 nucleotides are TGTGCCAGCAGCTTTCGACAGGGGGCTAACACTGAAGCTTTCTTT. It encodes CASSFRQGANTEAFF. Together with reference TRBV9 and TRBJ1-1, the CDR3 gives the full variable domain: DSGVTQTPKHLITATGQRVTLRCSPRSGDLSVYWYQQSLDQGLQFLIQYYNGEERAKGNILERFSAQQFPDLHSELNLSSLELGDSALYFCASSFRQGANTEAFFGQGTRLTVV.